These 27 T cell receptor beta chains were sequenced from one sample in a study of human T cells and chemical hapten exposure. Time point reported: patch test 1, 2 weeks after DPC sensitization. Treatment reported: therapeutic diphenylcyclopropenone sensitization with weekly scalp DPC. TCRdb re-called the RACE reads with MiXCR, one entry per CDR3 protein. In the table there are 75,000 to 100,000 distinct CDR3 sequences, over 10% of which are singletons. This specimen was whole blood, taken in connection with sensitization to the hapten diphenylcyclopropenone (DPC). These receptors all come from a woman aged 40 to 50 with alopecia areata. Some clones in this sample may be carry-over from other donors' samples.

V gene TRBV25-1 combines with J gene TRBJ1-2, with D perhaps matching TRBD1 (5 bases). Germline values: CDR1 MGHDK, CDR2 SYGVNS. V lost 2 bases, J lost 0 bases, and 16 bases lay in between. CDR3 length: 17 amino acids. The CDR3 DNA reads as TGTGCCAGCAGTGAACGGGGCGGACGGCCAGCTAACTATGGCTACACCTTC. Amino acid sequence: CASSERGGRPANYGYTF.

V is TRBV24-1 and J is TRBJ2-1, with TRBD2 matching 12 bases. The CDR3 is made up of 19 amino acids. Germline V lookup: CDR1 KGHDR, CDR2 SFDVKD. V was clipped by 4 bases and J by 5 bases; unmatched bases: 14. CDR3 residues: CATSDPTSGSQQSHNEQFF. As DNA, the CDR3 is TGTGCCACCAGTGACCCGACTAGCGGGAGCCAACAGTCCCACAATGAGCAGTTCTTC.

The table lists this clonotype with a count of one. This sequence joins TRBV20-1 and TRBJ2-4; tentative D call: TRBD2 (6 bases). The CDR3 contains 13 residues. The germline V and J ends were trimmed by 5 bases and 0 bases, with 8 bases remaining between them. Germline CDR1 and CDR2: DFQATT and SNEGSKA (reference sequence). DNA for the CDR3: TGCAGTGCTGGAGGGGTAGCCAAAAACATTCAGTACTTC. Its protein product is CSAGGVAKNIQYF.

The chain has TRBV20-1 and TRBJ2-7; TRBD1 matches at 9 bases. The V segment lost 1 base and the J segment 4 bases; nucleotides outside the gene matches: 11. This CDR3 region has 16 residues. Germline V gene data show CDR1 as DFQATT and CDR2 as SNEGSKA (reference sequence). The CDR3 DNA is TGCAGTGCTAGAGCCGCCGGGACAGGGTCCCCATACGAGCAGTACTTC. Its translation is CSARAAGTGSPYEQYF.

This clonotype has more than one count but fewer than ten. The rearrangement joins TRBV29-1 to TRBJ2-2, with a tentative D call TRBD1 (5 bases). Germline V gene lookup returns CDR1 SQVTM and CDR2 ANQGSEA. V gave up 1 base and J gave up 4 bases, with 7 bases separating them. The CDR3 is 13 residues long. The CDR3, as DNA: TGCAGCGTTGAAGGGGGCTTCACCGGGGAGCTGTTTTTT. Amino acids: CSVEGGFTGELFF.

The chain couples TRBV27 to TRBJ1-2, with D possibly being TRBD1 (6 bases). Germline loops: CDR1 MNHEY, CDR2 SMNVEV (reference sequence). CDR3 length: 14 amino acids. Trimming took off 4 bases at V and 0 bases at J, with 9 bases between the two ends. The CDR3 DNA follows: TGTGCCAGCAGTTCCAGGGGAACTAACTATGGCTACACCTTC. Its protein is CASSSRGTNYGYTF.

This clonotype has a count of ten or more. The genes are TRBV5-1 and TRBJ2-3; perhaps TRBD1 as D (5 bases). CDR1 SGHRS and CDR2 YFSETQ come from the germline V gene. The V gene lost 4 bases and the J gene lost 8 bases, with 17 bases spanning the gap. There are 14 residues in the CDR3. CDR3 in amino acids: CASSRDSPTGTQYF. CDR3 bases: TGCGCCAGCAGCCGCGACAGTCCCACGGGTACGCAGTATTTT. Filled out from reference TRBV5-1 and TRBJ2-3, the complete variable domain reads KAGVTQTPRYLIKTRGQQVTLSCSPISGHRSVSWYQQTPGQGLQFLFEYFSETQRNKGNFPGRFSGRQFSNSRSEMNVSTLELGDSALYLCASSRDSPTGTQYFGPGTRLTVL.

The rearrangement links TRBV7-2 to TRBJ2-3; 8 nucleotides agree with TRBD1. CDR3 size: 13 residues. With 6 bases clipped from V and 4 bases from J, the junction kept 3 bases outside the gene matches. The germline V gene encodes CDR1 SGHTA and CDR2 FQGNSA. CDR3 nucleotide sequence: TGTGCCAGCAGGGCAGGGGGCCCAGATACGCAGTATTTT. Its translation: CASRAGGPDTQYF.

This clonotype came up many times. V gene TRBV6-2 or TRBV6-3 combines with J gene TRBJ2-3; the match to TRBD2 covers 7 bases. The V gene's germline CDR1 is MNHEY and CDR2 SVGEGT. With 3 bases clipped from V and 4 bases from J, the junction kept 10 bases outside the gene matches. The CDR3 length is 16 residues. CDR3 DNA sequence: TGTGCCAGCAGTTATGTGGCGGGAGTACCCGCAGATACGCAGTATTTT. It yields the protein CASSYVAGVPADTQYF.

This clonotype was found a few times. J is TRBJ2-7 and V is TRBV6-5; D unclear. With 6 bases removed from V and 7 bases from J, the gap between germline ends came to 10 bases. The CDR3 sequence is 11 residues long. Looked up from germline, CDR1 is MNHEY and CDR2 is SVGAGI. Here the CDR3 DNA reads TGTGCCAGCAGCCACCTTGGAGAGCAGTACTTC. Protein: CASSHLGEQYF.

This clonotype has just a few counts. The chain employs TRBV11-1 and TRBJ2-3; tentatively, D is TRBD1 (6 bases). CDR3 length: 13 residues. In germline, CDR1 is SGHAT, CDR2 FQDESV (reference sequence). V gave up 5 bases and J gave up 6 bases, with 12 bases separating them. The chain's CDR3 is CASSRGGFDTQYF. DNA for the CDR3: TGTGCCAGCAGCCGAGGGGGTTTTGATACGCAGTATTTT.

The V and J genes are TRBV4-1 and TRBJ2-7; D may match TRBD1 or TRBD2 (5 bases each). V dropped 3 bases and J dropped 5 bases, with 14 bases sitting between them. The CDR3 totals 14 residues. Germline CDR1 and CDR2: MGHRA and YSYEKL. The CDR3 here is CASSQGPRGNEQYF. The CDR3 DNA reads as TGCGCCAGCAGCCAGGGGCCGAGGGGCAACGAGCAGTACTTC.

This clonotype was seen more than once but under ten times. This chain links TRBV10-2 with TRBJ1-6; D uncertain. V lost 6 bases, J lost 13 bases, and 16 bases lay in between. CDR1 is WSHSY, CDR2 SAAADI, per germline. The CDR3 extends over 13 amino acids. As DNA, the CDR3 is TGCGCCAGCAGGGACGGTTTGAGTCGGCCCCTCCACTTT. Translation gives CASRDGLSRPLHF.

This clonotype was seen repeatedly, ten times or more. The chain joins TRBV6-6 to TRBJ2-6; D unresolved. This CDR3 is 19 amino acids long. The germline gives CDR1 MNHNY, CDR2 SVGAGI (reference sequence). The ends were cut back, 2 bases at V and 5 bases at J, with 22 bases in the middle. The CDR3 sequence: CASSYPTSGRLPWANVLTF. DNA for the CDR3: TGTGCCAGCAGTTACCCAACGTCTGGACGTCTTCCCTGGGCCAACGTCCTGACTTTC.

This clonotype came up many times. CDR3 DNA: TGTGCCAGTAGACCCTCCGGCGGGGAGCTGTTTTTT. It translates to CASRPSGGELFF. This rearrangement joins TRBV19 to TRBJ2-2; D is ambiguous. V was clipped by 6 bases and J by 7 bases, with 9 bases between them. Per germline, CDR1 LNHDA and CDR2 SQIVND (reference sequence). This CDR3 region has 12 residues. The full variable domain, with the rest looked up from reference TRBV19 and TRBJ2-2, is DGGITQSPKYLFRKEGQNVTLSCEQNLNHDAMYWYRQDPGQGLRLIYYSQIVNDFQKGDIAEGYSVSREKKESFPLTVTSAQKNPTAFYLCASRPSGGELFFGEGSRLTVL.

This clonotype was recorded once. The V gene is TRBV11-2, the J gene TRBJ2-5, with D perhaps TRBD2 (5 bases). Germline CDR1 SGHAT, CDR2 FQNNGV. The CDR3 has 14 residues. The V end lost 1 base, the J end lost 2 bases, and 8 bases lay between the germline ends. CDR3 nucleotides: TGTGCCAGCAGCTTAGTCCGGGATCAAGAGACCCAGTACTTC. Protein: CASSLVRDQETQYF.

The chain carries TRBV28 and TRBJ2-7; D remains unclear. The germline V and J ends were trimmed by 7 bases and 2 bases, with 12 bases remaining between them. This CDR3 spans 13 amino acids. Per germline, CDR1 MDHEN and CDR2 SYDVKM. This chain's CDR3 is CASTVPGTYEQYF. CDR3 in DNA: TGTGCCAGCACTGTCCCCGGAACCTACGAGCAGTACTTC.

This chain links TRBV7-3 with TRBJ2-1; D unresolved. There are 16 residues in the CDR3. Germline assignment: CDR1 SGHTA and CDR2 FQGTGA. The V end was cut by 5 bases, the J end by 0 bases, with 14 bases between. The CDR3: CASSLAYSSSYNEQFF. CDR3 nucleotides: TGTGCCAGCAGCCTTGCTTACTCGAGCTCCTACAATGAGCAGTTCTTC.

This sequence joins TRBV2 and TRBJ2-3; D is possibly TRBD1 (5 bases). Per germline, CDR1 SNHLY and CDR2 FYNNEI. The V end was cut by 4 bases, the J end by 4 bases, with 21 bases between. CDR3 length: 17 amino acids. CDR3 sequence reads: CASSGPRASGMADTQYF. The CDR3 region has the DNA TGTGCCAGCAGTGGTCCTCGCGCGTCAGGGATGGCAGATACGCAGTATTTT.

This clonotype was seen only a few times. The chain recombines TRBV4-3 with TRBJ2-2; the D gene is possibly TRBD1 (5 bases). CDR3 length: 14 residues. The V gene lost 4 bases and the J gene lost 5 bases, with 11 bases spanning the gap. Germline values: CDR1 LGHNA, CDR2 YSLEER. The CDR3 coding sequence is TGCGCCAGCAGCCCAGGGCCTGGGACCGGGGAGCTGTTTTTT. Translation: CASSPGPGTGELFF.

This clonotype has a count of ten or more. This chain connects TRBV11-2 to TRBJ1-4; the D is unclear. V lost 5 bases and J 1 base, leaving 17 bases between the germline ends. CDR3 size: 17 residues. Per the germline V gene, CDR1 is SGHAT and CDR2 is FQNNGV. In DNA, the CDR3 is TGTGCCAGCAGCCCCGTTTCGGGGTCCCTAACTAATGAAAAACTGTTTTTT. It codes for CASSPVSGSLTNEKLFF.

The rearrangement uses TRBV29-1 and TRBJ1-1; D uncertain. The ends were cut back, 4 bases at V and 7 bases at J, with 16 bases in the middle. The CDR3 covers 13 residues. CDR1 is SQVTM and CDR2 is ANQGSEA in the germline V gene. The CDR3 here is CSVADQLADEAFF. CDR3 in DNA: TGCAGCGTTGCCGACCAACTAGCGGATGAAGCTTTCTTT.

CDR3 sequence reads: CASSILGSGVQPQHF. CDR3 nucleotide sequence: TGTGCCAGTAGTATCCTCGGGAGCGGAGTGCAGCCCCAGCATTTT. The rearrangement links TRBV19 to TRBJ1-5, with unresolved D. This CDR3 is 15 amino acids long. The germline CDR1 and CDR2 sequences are LNHDA and SQIVND (reference sequence). V lost 3 bases, J lost 7 bases, and 16 bases lay in between.

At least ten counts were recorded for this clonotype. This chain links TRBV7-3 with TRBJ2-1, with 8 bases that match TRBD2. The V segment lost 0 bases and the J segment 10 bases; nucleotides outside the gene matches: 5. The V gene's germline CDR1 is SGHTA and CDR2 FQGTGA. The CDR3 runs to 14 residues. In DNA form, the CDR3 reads TGTGCCAGCAGCTTAACGGGACTAGTGGACGAGCAGTTCTTC. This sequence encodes CASSLTGLVDEQFF.

This CDR3 reads CASSQYYGSSYEQYF. The CDR3 coding sequence is TGTGCCAGCAGCCAATATTATGGGAGCTCCTACGAGCAGTACTTC. The chain has TRBV6-6 and TRBJ2-7; a weak D match, TRBD2 (5 bases). CDR3 length equals 15 residues. The V end was cut by 6 bases, the J end by 0 bases, with 15 bases between. The germline V gene has CDR1 MNHNY and CDR2 SVGAGI (reference sequence).

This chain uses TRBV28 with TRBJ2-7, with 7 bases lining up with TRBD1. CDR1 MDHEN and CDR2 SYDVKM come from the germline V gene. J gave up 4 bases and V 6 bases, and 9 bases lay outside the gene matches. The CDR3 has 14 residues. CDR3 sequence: CASSYTGVLYEQYF. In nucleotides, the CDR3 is TGTGCCAGCAGCTATACAGGGGTCCTGTACGAGCAGTACTTC.

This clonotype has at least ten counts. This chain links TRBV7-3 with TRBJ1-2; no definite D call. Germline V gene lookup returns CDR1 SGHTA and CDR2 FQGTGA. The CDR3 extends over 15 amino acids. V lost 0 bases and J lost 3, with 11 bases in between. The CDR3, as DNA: TGTGCCAGCAGCTTAACCGGCGGTTTGGACTATGGCTACACCTTC. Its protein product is CASSLTGGLDYGYTF.